This T cell receptor (beta chain) was identified in a study of T cells in tumors after PD-1 blockade. On the study more broadly: Daily vismodegib 150 mg continued in a subset of anti-PD-1-treated patients.

Study-level points and caveats: Blood contained about 44% of the tumor's TCR clonotypes.

This clone was recorded once. Its specificity is unknown. The germline CDR1 and CDR2 sequences are SQVTM and ANQGSEA. The CDR3 loop spans 15 amino acids. V shed 5 bases and J shed 4 bases, with 18 bases lying between them. Tumor or blood genomic DNA was sequenced, with inputs of about 616 ng to 6,004 ng. Method: immunoSEQ multiplex PCR; TCRdb's copy keeps in-frame clones and lacks some. Of 45,000 to 50,000 clones in the sample, 65% to 85% were seen once. The TCR sequence derives from a human donor with advanced basal cell or squamous cell carcinoma (not recorded which). The input for sequencing was PBMCs, taken before anti-PD-1 therapy. This rearrangement joins TRBV29-1 to TRBJ1-3; a weak D match, TRBD1 (6 bases). The CDR3 sequence is CSVLGGRQIGNTIYF. As DNA, the CDR3 is TGCAGCGTTCTGGGGGGGCGGCAGATCGGAAACACCATATATTTT.